Included here is one T cell receptor (beta chain) sequence, with context. These data originate in a study of blood T cell repertoires in COVID-19. Produced via immunoSEQ multiplex PCR; TCRdb's table is partial and in-frame only. The data contain 200,000 to 300,000 clones, around four fifths of them singletons. This sequence was found in a woman in her sixties with active or convalescent COVID-19. The specimen sequenced was peripheral blood.

DNA of the CDR3: TGTGCCAGTAGAGGACAGGGGAATCAGCCCCAGCATTTT. Translation gives CASRGQGNQPQHF. The chain uses TRBV19 and TRBJ1-5, with 9 bases lining up with TRBD1. After removal of 6 bases from V and 4 bases from J, the junction contained 1 base not matched to a gene. The CDR3 covers 13 residues. In germline, CDR1 is LNHDA, CDR2 SQIVND (reference sequence).